Below, 4 T cell receptor beta chains from the same sample are listed, as sequenced in a study of cytomegalovirus exposure and HLA in healthy donors. The PCR used 60 Vbeta and 13 Jbeta primers. Sequencing was performed with immunoSEQ multiplex PCR; in TCRdb, only in-frame clones are kept and a portion is missing. The sample table includes about 170,000 clones. The specimen sequenced was PBMCs. The receptors here all came from an older woman in good health and CMV-seronegative.

In regard to this clone: This same CDR3 is encoded by further DNA sequences in the sample. V is TRBV5-1 and J is TRBJ2-5; D perhaps matches TRBD2 (7 bases). This CDR3 is built from 13 residues. V dropped 2 bases and J dropped 4 bases, with 9 bases sitting between them. Germline lookup yields CDR1 SGHRS and CDR2 YFSETQ. The CDR3 DNA follows: TGCGCCAGCAGCTTCGGGGGGCGAGAGACCCAGTACTTC. This sequence encodes CASSFGGRETQYF.

The V call is TRBV19, the J call TRBJ2-7, with TRBD1 identical over 7 bases. This CDR3 is 13 amino acids long. Germline V gene data show CDR1 as LNHDA and CDR2 as SQIVND (reference sequence). V shed 8 bases and J 1 base; nucleotides not matched to a gene: 5. CDR3 sequence: CASQKTGSYEQYF. As DNA, the CDR3 is TGTGCCAGTCAAAAGACAGGGTCCTACGAGCAGTACTTC.

The genes are TRBV7-8 and TRBJ1-1; tentative D call: TRBD1 (5 bases). CDR1 is SGHVS, CDR2 FQNEAQ, per germline. Trimming left V 0 bases short and J 1 base short, with 12 bases between. This CDR3 has 16 amino acids. CDR3 coding DNA: TGTGCCAGCAGCTTAGCCCAAGGACACCCGAACACTGAAGCTTTCTTT. Translation: CASSLAQGHPNTEAFF.

This chain connects TRBV2 to TRBJ2-5; D may be TRBD1 (5 bases). The germline CDR1 and CDR2 sequences are SNHLY and FYNNEI. This CDR3 contains 13 residues. V dropped 6 bases and J dropped 2 bases, with 10 bases sitting between them. The CDR3 DNA reads TGTGCCAGCAGGTCAGGGTATCAAGAGACCCAGTACTTC. Protein sequence: CASRSGYQETQYF.